This TCR beta chain was recovered during a study of blood T cell repertoires in COVID-19 (dated by TCRdb to the early 2020s). A note on the overall study: Collaborator samples came from the United States, Italy and Spain and covered acute and convalescent phases of COVID-19. The samples were drawn from two sources: the first 160 participants of the ongoing ImmuneRACE study, and 1,000 to 1,500 subjects contributed by 6 global collaborators. Where HLA class I and class II types were available, the types were taken from metadata supplied by the sample provider, not from assay-based typing. The prospective study material was composed of cDNA or gDNA derived from T cells, B-cell-depleted T cells, or PBMCs. The repertoires were made available in a free public database intended to serve as a resource for research on the immune response to SARS-CoV-2. Deeply sampled blood TCRbeta repertoires from subjects exposed to, actively infected with, or recovered from COVID-19 were included in the dataset. Nearly every sample came with metadata listing a de-identified subject ID, COVID-19 status, age in years and sex.

Collaborating institutions collected whole blood in K2EDTA tubes following their own protocols. For TCRbeta analysis, collaborators shipped samples in one of three forms: frozen whole blood, isolated PBMCs, or DNA extracted from either of those sample types. Broader findings and caveats from the paper: The quantity of clinical and demographic metadata differed by source and by participant and was supplied without curation.

Between the V and J ends, shortened by 1 base and 5 bases respectively, the junction contains 11 bases. Per the germline V gene, LGHNA is the CDR1 and YNFKEQ is the CDR2. From the cysteine up to the phenylalanine, the CDR3 has a length of 14 residues. Here the CDR3 DNA is all that survives: 42 bases in frame from base 1. As to this clone: Its specific antigen is unknown. No base quality values were provided; no much bigger clone lies one nucleotide off.

TCRbeta CDR3 regions were amplified from genomic DNA using the immunoSEQ Assay, a bias-controlled multiplex PCR. As for how the authors treated the data: Within the assay, amplification of reference gene primers was used to estimate how many nucleated cells each sample contained. To quantify the absolute abundance of each unique TCRbeta CDR3 rearrangement, sequence reads were collapsed and filtered. For each sample, productive Simpson clonality was calculated by taking the square root of Simpson's diversity index across productive rearrangements. TCRdb re-hosts the immuneACCESS table, in-frame sequences only. Its copies lack some clones; in the studies checked, an unresolved V gene accounts for under half of them, and the cause for the rest is not known. The D gene and trimming were derived from the DNA, and the V and J assignments and clone size from that table. This sample lists hundreds of thousands of clones; approximately 81% were detected once. The top ten clones comprise around 18% of the sample.

The receptor comes from an elderly woman with active or convalescent COVID-19. The specimen sequenced was peripheral blood. The chain joins TRBV4-2 to TRBJ2-5, with the D gene too uncertain to name. The CDR3 protein is CASSQVTPGETQYF. Read as DNA, the sequence is TGTGCCAGCAGCCAAGTGACACCTGGGGAGACCCAGTACTTC.